This T cell receptor (beta chain) was sequenced in a study of cytotoxic CD8 clonotypes in ibrutinib-treated CLL. Study observations and caveats: At the start, clonality exceeded age-matched healthy donors and followed circulating CD8+ T-cell counts. Clonality went up at ibrutinib response and then declined back toward baseline at progression.

Repertoires were generated with immunoSEQ multiplex PCR, while TCRdb's copy carries only in-frame clones and drops some. There are fewer than 300,000 clones in the sample; around 77% occur only once, and about 5.7% lies in the top ten. Worth noting for this clone: Its antigen is unidentified.

This CDR3 spans 15 amino acids. The trim removed 5 bases at V and 4 bases at J, leaving 6 bases unmatched. The germline gives CDR1 MDHEN, CDR2 SYDVKM. This clonotype was obtained from a human donor with chronic lymphocytic leukemia. The sample here was PBMCs, taken at disease progression, from a patient treated with ibrutinib. The chain couples TRBV28 to TRBJ2-1; 9 bases map to TRBD2. CDR3 sequence reads: CASSPLAGIYNEQFF. In DNA form, the CDR3 reads TGTGCCAGCAGTCCTCTAGCGGGGATATACAATGAGCAGTTCTTC.